A single sample gave rise to the 22 T cell receptor beta chains below, sequenced in a study of beta chain features in type 1 diabetes. Expressed TCRB transcripts were sequenced after all isolated RNA was converted to cDNA. This table comes from immunoSEQ multiplex PCR, and its TCRdb copy is limited to in-frame clones, with some not included. The sample has 300,000 to 400,000 clones; approximately 11% are singletons. The specimen sequenced was naive CD4+ T cells from blood. These receptors all stem from a woman aged 25 to 45 in good health.

This clone showed up just a few times. The sample contains more than one DNA sequence encoding this CDR3. This chain connects TRBV5-1 to TRBJ2-5; 7 bases map to TRBD1. CDR1 is SGHRS, CDR2 YFSETQ, per germline. The J segment lost 2 bases and the V segment lost 0 bases, leaving 4 bases of the junction unmatched. The CDR3 spans 15 residues. This CDR3 reads CASSLGPGQQETQYF. The CDR3 region has the DNA TGCGCCAGCAGCTTGGGACCGGGACAGCAAGAGACCCAGTACTTC.

The V gene is TRBV30, the J gene TRBJ1-4; D unclear. The CDR3 is 16 amino acids. The V gene's germline CDR1 is GTSNPN and CDR2 SVGIG (reference sequence). The V end lost 0 bases, the J end lost 5 bases, and 16 bases lay between the germline ends. This CDR3 is CAWSVLLLGQNEKLFF. DNA for the CDR3: TGTGCCTGGAGTGTACTGCTCTTGGGCCAGAATGAAAAACTGTTTTTT.

The V call is TRBV7-9, the J call TRBJ2-3, with 8 bases that match TRBD2. The CDR3 length is 14 residues. Germline values: CDR1 SEHNR, CDR2 FQNEAQ (reference sequence). CDR3 DNA: TGTGCTCACCACTTAGCGGGGTGCACAGATACGCAGTATTTT. Its protein product is CAHHLAGCTDTQYF.

This clone came up a few times. V usage is TRBV6-6 and J usage is TRBJ2-5; 7 positions agree with TRBD2. The length of the CDR3 is 14 residues. Germline-derived CDR1 and CDR2 are MNHNY and SVGAGI (reference sequence). Trimming took 11 bases from V and 0 from J; bases not matched to a gene: 9. CDR3 region: CAGASGGNQETQYF. The CDR3 DNA follows: TGTGCCGGAGCCTCCGGGGGGAACCAAGAGACCCAGTACTTC.

This clone was seen more than once but under ten times. The rearrangement uses TRBV18 and TRBJ2-1, with TRBD2 identical over 10 bases. Per germline, CDR1 KGHSH and CDR2 LQKENI. The CDR3 has 16 amino acids. V gave up 2 bases and J gave up 6 bases; unmatched junction bases: 7. CDR3 sequence reads: CASSPYAAGGPNEQFF. The CDR3 nucleotides read TGTGCCAGCTCACCATACGCAGCGGGAGGGCCCAATGAGCAGTTCTTC.

CDR3 sequence reads: CASSLTQGASTDTQYF. The CDR3, as DNA: TGTGCCAGCAGTTTGACACAGGGGGCCAGCACAGATACGCAGTATTTT. The rearrangement joins TRBV28 to TRBJ2-3; 9 nucleotides align to TRBD1. The germline gives CDR1 MDHEN, CDR2 SYDVKM. The CDR3 runs to 16 residues. With V trimmed by 3 bases and J by 0 bases, 4 bases remained unmatched.

V gene TRBV28 combines with J gene TRBJ1-2; D possibly corresponds to TRBD1 (6 bases). CDR1 and CDR2 from the germline V gene are MDHEN and SYDVKM. V lost 7 bases, J lost 8 bases, and 14 bases lay in between. This CDR3 has 12 amino acids. CDR3 coding DNA: TGTGCCAGCACCCAAACTGGGGGCGGCTACACCTTC. This gives the protein CASTQTGGGYTF.

Comments on this clone: Within the sample, other DNA sequences also encode this same CDR3. The chain recombines TRBV5-1 with TRBJ2-1; TRBD2 agrees at 8 bases. With V trimmed by 0 bases and J by 3 bases, 2 bases remained unmatched. Germline values: CDR1 SGHRS, CDR2 YFSETQ. This CDR3 contains 15 residues. CDR3 sequence (DNA): TGCGCCAGCAGCTTGGCCAGCGGGAGCTACAATGAGCAGTTCTTC. The encoded protein is CASSLASGSYNEQFF.

V is TRBV28 and J is TRBJ2-3, with a tentative D call TRBD2 (6 bases). CDR3 length: 13 amino acids. Germline loops: CDR1 MDHEN, CDR2 SYDVKM. Trimming shortened V by 6 bases and J by 6 bases, and 13 bases separated the two germline ends. CDR3 bases: TGTGCCAGCAGGTTGGAGGGGAGTGATACGCAGTATTTT. Amino acids: CASRLEGSDTQYF.

This clone was detected a few times. The V gene is TRBV6-6, the J gene TRBJ1-1, with D perhaps TRBD1 (5 bases). V was pared by 0 bases and J by 1 base, with 12 bases between. Germline assignment: CDR1 MNHNY and CDR2 SVGAGI (reference sequence). The CDR3 is 16 residues long. CDR3 nucleotide sequence: TGTGCCAGCAGTTACTCGAACAGGCCGCAGAACACTGAAGCTTTCTTT. It is translated as CASSYSNRPQNTEAFF.

In this sample, this clone turned up a few times. The rearrangement links TRBV30 to TRBJ2-1; D is perhaps TRBD1 (6 bases). V was cut by 8 bases and J by 0 bases, with 14 bases left in between. CDR3 length: 14 amino acids. Germline CDR1 and CDR2: GTSNPN and SVGIG (reference sequence). The CDR3 region is CAGSTGSSYNEQFF. The CDR3 coding sequence is TGTGCCGGTTCCACAGGGAGCTCCTACAATGAGCAGTTCTTC.

Comments on this clone: The identical CDR3 is also encoded by other nucleotide sequences in the sample. The chain has TRBV6-5 and TRBJ2-5, with TRBD1 matching 8 bases. V lost 2 bases, J lost 2 bases, and 4 bases stayed unmatched. The CDR3 runs 15 residues. CDR1 and CDR2 (germline): MNHEY, SVGAGI. The CDR3 coding sequence is TGTGCCAGCAGTTACGACAGGGGCCGGCAAGAGACCCAGTACTTC. Its protein product is CASSYDRGRQETQYF.

V gene TRBV30 combines with J gene TRBJ1-2; 10 nucleotides match TRBD1. The germline V gene encodes CDR1 GTSNPN and CDR2 SVGIG (reference sequence). The V gene end was trimmed by 2 bases and the J gene end by 8 bases; junction bases not matched to a gene: 5. This CDR3 region has 13 residues. The CDR3 coding sequence is TGTGCCTGGAGTCGACAGGGGGCCTTGGGCTACACCTTC. Translation: CAWSRQGALGYTF.

The chain carries TRBV30 and TRBJ2-4; perhaps TRBD1 as D (6 bases). The germline V gene encodes CDR1 GTSNPN and CDR2 SVGIG (reference sequence). The CDR3 runs 15 residues. Trimming cost V 4 bases and J 7 bases, with 20 bases left between them. CDR3 DNA sequence: TGTGCCTGGACCCCTGGACAGTCACGGTGGAACATTCAGTACTTC. Its translation: CAWTPGQSRWNIQYF.

The V call is TRBV29-1, the J call TRBJ2-5, with 10 bases lining up with TRBD1. The germline CDR1 and CDR2 sequences are SQVTM and ANQGSEA. J was trimmed by 5 bases and V by 6 bases; bases with no gene match: 6. The CDR3 totals 13 residues. The CDR3 protein is CSVDRGRRETQYF. CDR3 bases: TGCAGCGTCGACAGGGGGCGCCGGGAGACCCAGTACTTC. Full variable domain (remainder filled in from reference TRBV29-1 and TRBJ2-5): SAVISQKPSRDICQRGTSLTIQCQVDSQVTMMFWYRQQPGQSLTLIATANQGSEATYESGFVIDKFPISRPNLTFSTLTVSNMSPEDSSIYLCSVDRGRRETQYFGPGTRLLVL.

This rearrangement joins TRBV7-2 to TRBJ2-7; D is possibly TRBD2 (6 bases). The CDR3 is 15 residues long. Trimming shortened V by 1 base and J by 0 bases, and 10 bases separated the two germline ends. Germline V gives CDR1 SGHTA, CDR2 FQGNSA. The DNA for the CDR3 is TGTGCCAGCAGCTTAGGTGGGACTGCCTCCTACGAGCAGTACTTC. Its protein product is CASSLGGTASYEQYF.

The chain is built from TRBV11-2 and TRBJ2-1; perhaps TRBD2 as D (6 bases). The germline gives CDR1 SGHAT, CDR2 FQNNGV. With 5 bases removed from V and 0 bases from J, the gap between germline ends came to 14 bases. The CDR3 totals 16 residues. The DNA for the CDR3 is TGTGCCAGCAGCCACGCCGGGGGAAGCTCCTACAATGAGCAGTTCTTC. It codes for CASSHAGGSSYNEQFF. Together with reference TRBV11-2 and TRBJ2-1, the CDR3 gives the full variable domain: EAGVAQSPRYKIIEKRQSVAFWCNPISGHATLYWYQQILGQGPKLLIQFQNNGVVDDSQLPKDRFSAERLKGVDSTLKIQPAKLEDSAVYLCASSHAGGSSYNEQFFGPGTRLTVL.

This chain connects TRBV5-1 to TRBJ2-7, with 7 bases fitting TRBD1. The J segment lost 2 bases and the V segment lost 4 bases, leaving 9 bases of the junction unmatched. The germline V gene encodes CDR1 SGHRS and CDR2 YFSETQ. The CDR3 totals 15 residues. The CDR3 region is CASSLGRDSTYEQYF. The CDR3 DNA sequence: TGCGCCAGCAGCCTCGGCCGGGACAGCACCTACGAGCAGTACTTC.

The chain couples TRBV29-1 to TRBJ1-1; D may be TRBD1 (6 bases). Trimming stripped 6 bases from V and 11 bases from J, with 16 bases between. The CDR3 is made up of 11 amino acids. CDR1 and CDR2 (germline): SQVTM, ANQGSEA. CDR3 bases: TGCAGCGTAAAAACAACAGGGAACGCTTTCTTT. Amino acid sequence: CSVKTTGNAFF.

V and J are TRBV7-6 and TRBJ2-4; 7 bases match TRBD1. V was pared by 5 bases and J by 1 base, with 11 bases of the junction left unmatched. The CDR3 loop spans 17 amino acids. CDR1 is SGHVS and CDR2 is FNYEAQ in the germline V gene. CDR3 residues: CASSLGTVGTAKNIQYF. For the CDR3, the DNA is TGTGCCAGCAGCCTTGGGACAGTGGGCACGGCCAAAAACATTCAGTACTTC.

This sequence joins TRBV5-1 and TRBJ2-1; D gene uncertain. CDR1 is SGHRS, CDR2 YFSETQ, per germline. V was clipped by 0 bases and J by 6 bases, with 7 bases between them. This CDR3 has 13 residues. CDR3 nucleotides: TGCGCCAGCAGCTTGGAGAACTTCAATGAGCAGTTCTTC. Residues: CASSLENFNEQFF.

This chain joins TRBV10-3 and TRBJ2-1, with TRBD2 matching 7 bases. The CDR3 totals 16 residues. From germline, CDR1 is ENHRY and CDR2 SYGVKD. V lost 10 bases, J lost 3 bases, and 15 bases stayed unmatched. CDR3 DNA: TGTGCCACGCTGGGGGGAGGGCCGGGTCTCTACAATGAGCAGTTCTTC. This encodes CATLGGGPGLYNEQFF.